These T cell receptor beta chains were read from a single sample in a study of T cell responses to AZD1222 COVID-19 vaccine. The repertoire was sequenced with immunoSEQ multiplex PCR; TCRdb's copy has only in-frame clones and lacks some. Of about 150,000 clones listed, 90% are singletons. The source material was peripheral blood, sampled on day 0 of AZD1222 vaccination. These receptors all come from an adult in good health. CDR3s include the opening cysteine and the closing phenylalanine or tryptophan. D genes are given only for firm matches. A row's size may be missing; if present it is once, few, many or a size class.

>TRBV7-3|.|.|TRBJ2-1
TGTGCCAGCAGCTTATTGTCCAGGGAGAACAATGAGCAGTTCTTC
CASSLLSRENNEQFF
>TRBV7-2|.|.|TRBJ1-6
TGTGCCAGCAGCTTACTCGGGGACCCCGGGCCTTCACCCCTCCACTTT
CASSLLGDPGPSPLHF
>TRBV4-3|.|.|TRBJ2-7
TGCGCCAGCAGCCAAGGGTATTCCTACGAGCAGTACTTC
CASSQGYSYEQYF
>TRBV7-2|TRBD2|.|TRBJ2-1
TGTGCCAGCAGCGCGACTAGCGGACCTCACAATGAGCAGTTCTTC
CASSATSGPHNEQFF
>TRBV19|.|.|TRBJ1-1
TGTGCCAGTAGTATTTCAGGGAACACTGAAGCTTTCTTT
CASSISGNTEAFF
>TRBV7-6|.|.|TRBJ2-2
TGTGCCAGCAGCTTAGCACTGATTAGTTGGCAAGGGAACACCGGGGAGCTGTTTTTT
CASSLALISWQGNTGELFF
>TRBV30|TRBD1|.|TRBJ2-5
TGTGCCTGGAGTGTAACAGGGGCGAGTGAGACCCAGTACTTC
CAWSVTGASETQYF
>TRBV5-6|.|.|TRBJ1-1
TGTGCCAGCACCAGGGGTATAGTGAACACTGAAGCTTTCTTT
CASTRGIVNTEAFF
>TRBV6-2/TRBV6-3|TRBD1|once|TRBJ1-5
TGTGCCAGCAGTAGAGGGGACAGGGCAAATCAGCCCCAGCATTTT
CASSRGDRANQPQHF
>TRBV6-5|TRBD2|.|TRBJ2-3
TGTGCCAGCAGAGTAGCGGGGGCCTCCACAGATACGCAGTATTTT
CASRVAGASTDTQYF
>TRBV7-6|.|.|TRBJ1-3
TGTGCCAGCAGCTTAGTTTCCGGAAACGGGGGAAACACCATATATTTT
CASSLVSGNGGNTIYF
>TRBV2|.|.|TRBJ1-6
TGTGCCAGCAGTGACCGGCCCAGCGGGGTTTCACCCCTCCACTTT
CASSDRPSGVSPLHF
>TRBV16|.|.|TRBJ2-7
TGTGCCAGCAGTAGTACTATTCGGGCAGGGGCTTCCTACGAGCAGTACTTC
CASSSTIRAGASYEQYF
>TRBV19|.|.|TRBJ1-3
TGTGCCAGTATCCAGCCAGCTGGAAACACCATATATTTT
CASIQPAGNTIYF
>TRBV11-2|TRBD1|.|TRBJ2-7
TGTGCCAGCAGCTCATTACAGGGGAGCTCCTACGAGCAGTACTTC
CASSSLQGSSYEQYF
>TRBV5-5|.|.|TRBJ1-5
TGTGCCAGCAGCGAGACAGGCGGCGGCAATCAGCCCCAGCATTTT
CASSETGGGNQPQHF
>TRBV15|.|once|TRBJ1-5
TGTGCCACCAGCAGAGTATGGGCAAAAAACAATCAGCCCCAGCATTTT
CATSRVWAKNNQPQHF
>TRBV7-6|.|.|TRBJ1-6
TGTGCCAGCACGGGAGGGCCTATATCACCCCTCCACTTT
CASTGGPISPLHF
>TRBV5-4|.|once|TRBJ2-1
TGTGCCAGCAGCCCCCAGGGGGGGTACAATGAGCAGTTCTTC
CASSPQGGYNEQFF
>TRBV7-7|TRBD1|.|TRBJ2-7
TGTGCCAGCAGCTTGGACAGGGCTTCCTACGAGCAGTACTTC
CASSLDRASYEQYF
>TRBV10-1|.|.|TRBJ2-7
TGCGCCAGCAGTCGGACAGCCTACGAGCAGTACTTC
CASSRTAYEQYF
>TRBV24-1|.|.|TRBJ1-4
TGTGCCACCAGTGATTCAGGGTACCCAACTAATGAAAAACTGTTTTTT
CATSDSGYPTNEKLFF
>TRBV18|TRBD2|.|TRBJ2-5
TGTGCCAGCTCACAGGGACTAGCGGGCCTAGAGACCCAGTACTTC
CASSQGLAGLETQYF
>TRBV4-2|.|.|TRBJ1-5
TGTGCCAGCAGGAAACTGACGGTGAGCAATCAGCCCCAGCATTTT
CASRKLTVSNQPQHF
>TRBV7-2|.|.|TRBJ2-5
TGTGCCAGCAGCTTATTCCTCGGCAGCAGGGAGACCCAGTACTTC
CASSLFLGSRETQYF
>TRBV9|.|few|TRBJ1-1
TGTGCCAGCAGCGTAGTAGGAGGGCCCACTGAAGCTTTCTTT
CASSVVGGPTEAFF
>TRBV19|TRBD1|.|TRBJ1-1
TGTGCCAGTAGTATAGTGGAGGGGGCGAATGAAGCTTTCTTT
CASSIVEGANEAFF
>TRBV7-3|.|.|TRBJ1-2
TGTGCCAGCAGCTTAGATTTGGGGGATGGCTACACCTTC
CASSLDLGDGYTF
>TRBV19|TRBD1|.|TRBJ1-5
TGTGCCAGTAACAGCGGACAGGGGAATCCTCAGCCCCAGCATTTT
CASNSGQGNPQPQHF
>TRBV19|.|.|TRBJ2-6
TGTGCCAGTAGTTTAAGGACGCAGTACTCTGGGGCCAACGTCCTGACTTTC
CASSLRTQYSGANVLTF
>TRBV4-3|.|.|TRBJ2-7
TGCGCCAGCAGCCAAGGGGAGCGAGGATACGAGCAGTACTTC
CASSQGERGYEQYF
>TRBV19|.|.|TRBJ2-7
TGTGCCAGTAGTAGTTCAGGGTTGCGCTACGAGCAGTACTTC
CASSSSGLRYEQYF
>TRBV6-2/TRBV6-3|TRBD2|.|TRBJ2-3
TGTGCCAGCAGTTACTCCACTAGCGGGGGAACAGATACGCAGTATTTT
CASSYSTSGGTDTQYF
>TRBV6-5|.|.|TRBJ1-1
TGTGCCAGCAGTTTTGTAACGGAAGCTTTCTTT
CASSFVTEAFF
>TRBV19|.|.|TRBJ1-1
TGTGCCCTCGACGGGGCGGAAACTGAAGCTTTCTTT
CALDGAETEAFF
>TRBV12-3/TRBV12-4|.|.|TRBJ1-2
TGTGCCAGCAGCGTCACAGGGTACTATGGCTACACCTTC
CASSVTGYYGYTF
>TRBV18|TRBD1|once|TRBJ1-4
TGTGCCAGCTCACCTCCGGGACAGATAATGAAACTGTTTTTT
CASSPPGQIMKLFF
>TRBV30|.|.|TRBJ1-2
TGTGCCTGGAGTGTAGACCCGAACTATGGCTACACCTTC
CAWSVDPNYGYTF
>TRBV30|TRBD1|few|TRBJ1-1
TGTGCCTGGAGTGCGGGACAGGGGGCCACTGAAGCTTTCTTT
CAWSAGQGATEAFF
>TRBV2|.|once|TRBJ1-6
TGTGCCAGCAGTGACGAGTCCCTTTTCATCAGCTTT
CASSDESLFISF
>TRBV29-1|TRBD1|once|TRBJ1-1
TGCAGCGTTGGTGGACAGGGGTTGAACACTGAAGCTTTCTTT
CSVGGQGLNTEAFF
>TRBV11-2|TRBD1|.|TRBJ1-3
TGTGCCAGCAGCCCGGGAGGAGGGGGCGAACGCACCATATATTTT
CASSPGGGGERTIYF
>TRBV7-2|TRBD1|.|TRBJ1-5
TGTGCCAGCAGCTTAGTAGGGGCGGGACAGGGGGCGTATCAGCCCCAGCATTTT
CASSLVGAGQGAYQPQHF
>TRBV7-2|.|.|TRBJ1-1
TGTGCCAGCAGCTTAGGGCCCATACCTTGGGGCACTGAAGCTTTCTTT
CASSLGPIPWGTEAFF
>TRBV7-2|.|once|TRBJ1-2
TGTGCCAGCAGTTTAACCCCGACAGGTGACTCTGGCTATGGCTACACCTTC
CASSLTPTGDSGYGYTF
>TRBV7-9|TRBD1|.|TRBJ1-3
TGTGCCAGCAGCTCCGGGCAGGGGCAGGGGGTCGGAAACACCATATATTTT
CASSSGQGQGVGNTIYF
>TRBV6-2/TRBV6-3|.|.|TRBJ2-5
TGTGCCAGCAGTTACAAAGAGACCCAGTACTTC
CASSYKETQYF
>TRBV7-6|.|once|TRBJ1-5
TGTGCCAGCAGCTTAGGGCGCACCCAAGGGGGCAATCAGCCCCAGCATTTT
CASSLGRTQGGNQPQHF
>TRBV13|.|.|TRBJ2-7
TGTGCCAGCAGCTTAGCCGGGCGTCCCTACGAGCAGTACTTC
CASSLAGRPYEQYF
>TRBV5-6|.|.|TRBJ2-1
TGTGCCAGCAGCTTGACTCCGAGCTCCTACAATGAGCAGTTCTTC
CASSLTPSSYNEQFF
>TRBV7-2|TRBD2|once|TRBJ2-1
TGTGCCAGCAGCCCGACACAAGGACTCGGGAGGAATGAGCAGTTCTTC
CASSPTQGLGRNEQFF
>TRBV5-4|.|.|TRBJ2-7
TGTGCCAGCTCCAACGGAGGGGAGCAGTACTTC
CASSNGGEQYF